This T cell receptor (beta chain) was observed in a study of response to subunit inactivated influenza vaccine. Study-wide results and limits: Few additional T cells are recruited per seasonal influenza vaccination, authors suggested.

The CDR3 contains 12 residues. J was trimmed by 5 bases and V by 6 bases; bases with no gene match: 3. Concerning this clonotype: The antigen remains unidentified.

MiXCR was run by TCRdb on the RT-PCR reads, yielding one entry per CDR3 protein. The table shows 530,000 or so distinct CDR3 sequences, with about 12% occurring only once. The clonotype was recovered from a middle-aged man who received an inactivated influenza vaccine. The sequences come from PBMCs from blood, collected on the day of vaccination. This chain links TRBV12-3 or TRBV12-4 with TRBJ2-7; 8 bases line up with TRBD1. The CDR3, as DNA: TGTGCCAGCAGACAGGGGGAACACGAGCAGTACTTC. Encoded protein: CASRQGEHEQYF.